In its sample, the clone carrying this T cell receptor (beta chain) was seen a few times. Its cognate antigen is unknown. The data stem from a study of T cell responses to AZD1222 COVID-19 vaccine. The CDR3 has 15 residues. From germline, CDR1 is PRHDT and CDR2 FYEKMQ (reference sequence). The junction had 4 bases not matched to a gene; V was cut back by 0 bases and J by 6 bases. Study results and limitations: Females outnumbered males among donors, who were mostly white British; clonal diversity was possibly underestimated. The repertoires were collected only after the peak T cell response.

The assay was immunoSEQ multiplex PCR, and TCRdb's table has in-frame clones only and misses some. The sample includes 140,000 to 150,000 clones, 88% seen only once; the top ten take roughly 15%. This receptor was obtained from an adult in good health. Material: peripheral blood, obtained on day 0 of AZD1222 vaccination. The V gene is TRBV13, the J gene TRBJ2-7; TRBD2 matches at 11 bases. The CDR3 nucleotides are TGTGCCAGCAGCTTAGGGACTAGCGGGGCTCGCGAGCAGTACTTC. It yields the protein CASSLGTSGAREQYF.